The TCR beta chain under discussion was sequenced for a study of cytomegalovirus exposure and HLA in healthy donors. This CDR3 is 14 amino acids long. In germline, CDR1 is MNHNS, CDR2 SASEGT. Germline trimming cut 10 bases from V and 1 base from J; bases unmatched to any gene: 5. PCR used 60 Vbeta primers and 13 Jbeta primers. Assay: immunoSEQ multiplex PCR; the TCRdb copy retains only in-frame clones and omits some. The table lists around 250,000 clones, approximately 91% of them singletons, with about 1.7% in the top ten. The sequenced material came from PBMCs. This chain connects TRBV6-1 to TRBJ2-1; 9 bases map to TRBD2. This TCR was sampled from a girl aged 2-9 years in good health and CMV-seronegative. The CDR3 region has the DNA TGTGCCAACTTAGCGGGAGCTTCCTACAATGAGCAGTTCTTC. Protein: CANLAGASYNEQFF.